The clone carrying this TCR beta chain was observed a handful of times. TCRdb ran MiXCR on the PCR reads and lists one entry per CDR3 protein. The sample carries roughly 300,000 distinct CDR3 sequences, 24% recorded once. This CDR3 spans 16 amino acids. Trimming removed 3 bases from V and 3 bases from J, with 18 bases in between. The sample originates from a study of molecular identifiers for immune sequencing clone quantification. This TCR was recovered from a human donor in good health. Some libraries in this study had Jurkat cell RNA spiked in. The sequencing input was naive CD8+ T cells from blood, with Jurkat cell RNA spiked in. Regarding subset: FACS-sorted CD8+CD4-CCR7+CD45RA+ naive T cells. V is TRBV12-3 or TRBV12-4 and J is TRBJ2-7, with D unresolved. Written as DNA, the CDR3 is TGTGCCAGCAGTTTTTGGCCCGGAAGCCCCAACTACGAGCAGTACTTC. Protein: CASSFWPGSPNYEQYF.